This T cell receptor beta chain was profiled in a study of human T cells and chemical hapten exposure. Study results and caveats: Against controls, expanded TCRs gave rise to significantly more large CDR3 similarity clusters.

A single record per CDR3 protein comes from TCRdb applying MiXCR to the RACE reads. The sample has some 70,000 distinct CDR3 sequences; approximately 35% are singletons. Time point of the sample: patch test 1, 2 weeks after DPC sensitization. Treatment here: therapeutic diphenylcyclopropenone sensitization with weekly scalp DPC. Germline CDR1 DFQATT, CDR2 SNEGSKA (reference sequence). Deletions cut 6 bases from V and 5 bases from J, with 17 bases between. CDR3 length: 14 amino acids. About this clonotype itself: Antigen: not known.

The receptor was isolated from a man in his forties with alopecia areata. Some clones in this sample may be carry-over from other donors' samples. The V and J genes are TRBV20-1 and TRBJ2-1, with D tentatively TRBD2 (5 bases). Source: whole blood, taken in connection with sensitization to the hapten diphenylcyclopropenone (DPC). CDR3 protein: CSAHRGFSNNEQFF. The CDR3 DNA reads TGCAGTGCCCACCGAGGGTTCTCGAACAATGAGCAGTTCTTC.